A single TCR beta chain is shown here with its context. Its target is unknown. These data are taken from a study of identical twins. Notes on the study in general: Invariant populations such as MAIT and iNKT cells could partly muddle zero-insertion analyses.

Germline V gene lookup returns CDR1 KGHSH and CDR2 LQKENI. Deletions cut 2 bases from V and 2 bases from J, with 16 bases between. The CDR3 is 16 residues long. A single record per CDR3 protein comes from TCRdb applying MiXCR to the 5' RACE reads. The top ten clones hold over 0.25% of a sample with 1.5 million or so distinct CDR3 sequences, about 31% of them seen once. The genes are TRBV18 and TRBJ2-7; unclear D gene. The source material was cord blood. This receptor was obtained from a newborn girl in good health. The CDR3 reads CASSPKRLHDTYEQYF. In DNA form, the CDR3 reads TGTGCCAGCTCACCAAAGCGTCTGCACGATACCTACGAGCAGTACTTC.